Below, 22 T cell receptor beta chains from the same sample are listed, as sequenced in a study of cytomegalovirus exposure and HLA in healthy donors. Use of 60 Vbeta and 13 Jbeta primers characterized the PCR. The protocol was immunoSEQ multiplex PCR, while the TCRdb copy is restricted to in-frame clones and leaves out a portion. The repertoire holds approximately 70,000 clones, with over 60% as singletons. Sequenced: PBMCs. The receptors here all came from a man aged 40-50 years in good health and CMV-seropositive.

This clone was observed once. The chain uses TRBV7-9 and TRBJ1-2, with a possible D match to TRBD1 (5 bases). Germline V CDR1 and CDR2: SEHNR, FQNEAQ (reference sequence). The CDR3 runs 13 residues. V was pared by 5 bases and J by 4 bases, with 11 bases between. The CDR3 spells CASSQGGTYGYTF. For the CDR3, the DNA is TGTGCCAGCAGCCAGGGAGGGACCTATGGCTACACCTTC.

This clone is a singleton in its sample. The chain employs TRBV5-1 and TRBJ2-7; TRBD2 agrees at 7 bases. The junction had 15 bases not matched to a gene; V was cut back by 4 bases and J by 5 bases. This CDR3 region has 16 residues. Germline lookup yields CDR1 SGHRS and CDR2 YFSETQ. The CDR3 DNA follows: TGCGCCAGCAGCCCCGGGGCCGGGGGGTATTTGGACGAGCAGTACTTC. Its protein is CASSPGAGGYLDEQYF.

This clone was seen a handful of times. This chain joins TRBV4-2 and TRBJ1-2; TRBD1 is a possible D gene (6 bases). Germline-derived CDR1 and CDR2 are LGHNA and YNFKEQ. With 1 base removed from V and 8 bases from J, the gap between germline ends came to 14 bases. This CDR3 has 14 amino acids. CDR3 residues: CASSQVGGGDGYTF. CDR3 DNA sequence: TGTGCCAGCAGCCAAGTAGGAGGGGGGGACGGCTACACCTTC.

The V call is TRBV28, the J call TRBJ1-5; TRBD1 matches at 8 bases. V gave up 5 bases and J gave up 7 bases; unmatched junction bases: 10. The CDR3 has 15 amino acids. Per the germline V gene, CDR1 is MDHEN and CDR2 is SYDVKM. CDR3 sequence (DNA): TGTGCCAGCAGTCAACCGACAGGGGTGGAGCAGCCCCAGCATTTT. Residues: CASSQPTGVEQPQHF.

The rearrangement uses TRBV29-1 and TRBJ2-2; TRBD1 is a possible D gene (6 bases). The ends were cut back, 1 base at V and 5 bases at J, with 8 bases in the middle. The CDR3 loop spans 13 amino acids. Germline V gene data show CDR1 as SQVTM and CDR2 as ANQGSEA. The CDR3 coding sequence is TGCAGCGTTGAAGGGGGGCGGACCGGGGAGCTGTTTTTT. Translation gives CSVEGGRTGELFF.

The rearrangement uses TRBV6-5 and TRBJ1-2; weak D call: TRBD1 (5 bases). V lost 5 bases to trimming and J lost 11 bases, with 18 bases between them. There are 13 residues in the CDR3. Germline V CDR1 and CDR2: MNHEY, SVGAGI. Here the CDR3 reads CASSALQGISYTF. CDR3 sequence (DNA): TGTGCCAGCAGTGCCCTCCAGGGCATTAGTTACACCTTC.

The chain has TRBV11-2 and TRBJ1-4, with 9 bases matching TRBD1. Germline trimming cut 0 bases from V and 10 bases from J; bases unmatched to any gene: 12. CDR3 length: 17 residues. Germline V gene lookup returns CDR1 SGHAT and CDR2 FQNNGV. The CDR3 region has the DNA TGTGCCAGCAGCTTAGACTACCCGGGGACAGGGTTCGGAAAACTGTTTTTT. Translating gives CASSLDYPGTGFGKLFF.

This rearrangement joins TRBV19 to TRBJ1-5; a weak D match, TRBD1 (6 bases). V lost 0 bases and J 2 bases, leaving 11 bases between the germline ends. The CDR3 runs to 16 residues. CDR1 is LNHDA and CDR2 is SQIVND in the germline V gene (reference sequence). The CDR3 here is CASSIDLDSGNQPQHF. DNA for the CDR3: TGTGCCAGTAGTATAGATCTGGACAGTGGCAATCAGCCCCAGCATTTT.

The chain carries TRBV5-1 and TRBJ2-5; a possible D gene is TRBD2 (5 bases). Trimming cost V 0 bases and J 7 bases, with 16 bases left between them. The CDR3 totals 15 residues. CDR1 is SGHRS, CDR2 YFSETQ, per germline. This CDR3 is CASSLGPSGSRTQYF. CDR3 DNA: TGCGCCAGCAGCTTGGGGCCCTCGGGGTCTCGGACCCAGTACTTC.

The chain couples TRBV13 to TRBJ2-7; D is unclear. V gave up 4 bases and J gave up 5 bases, with 12 bases separating them. This CDR3 contains 13 residues. Germline assignment: CDR1 PRHDT and CDR2 FYEKMQ (reference sequence). Here the CDR3 DNA reads TGTGCCAGCAGCTCTTCTAGTAGCCACGAGCAGTACTTC. It specifies CASSSSSSHEQYF.

The chain employs TRBV9 and TRBJ2-1; 13 bases map to TRBD2. The length of the CDR3 is 16 residues. Germline CDR1 and CDR2: SGDLS and YYNGEE. V lost 3 bases and J lost 0; bases outside the gene matches: 0. CDR3 sequence (DNA): TGTGCCAGCAGCGGGACTAGCGGGAGCTCCTACAATGAGCAGTTCTTC. This translates into CASSGTSGSSYNEQFF.

This clone was seen only once. The V and J genes are TRBV2 and TRBJ2-3; tentatively, D is TRBD2 (5 bases). Germline CDR1 SNHLY, CDR2 FYNNEI. The CDR3 extends over 13 amino acids. V shed 6 bases and J shed 5 bases, with 12 bases lying between them. The CDR3 spells CASSKDFRDTQYF. CDR3 DNA sequence: TGTGCCAGCAGCAAGGACTTTCGAGATACGCAGTATTTT.

This clone was counted a few times. This sample also contains other DNA sequences that code for the same CDR3. The rearrangement uses TRBV14 and TRBJ2-2; perhaps TRBD2 as D (5 bases). This CDR3 has 14 amino acids. Looked up from germline, CDR1 is SGHDN and CDR2 is FVKESK. The germline V and J ends were trimmed by 4 bases and 5 bases, with 11 bases remaining between them. As DNA, the CDR3 is TGTGCCAGCAGCCCAAGGACGGGGACCGGGGAGCTGTTTTTT. Amino acid sequence: CASSPRTGTGELFF.

This clone was found once. The chain joins TRBV5-6 to TRBJ1-2; 7 nucleotides match TRBD1. CDR1 SGHDT and CDR2 YYEEEE come from the germline V gene. This CDR3 comprises 14 residues. V lost 0 bases to trimming and J lost 3 bases; unmatched junction nucleotides: 2. The CDR3 spells CASSLAGTDYGYTF. Written as DNA, the CDR3 is TGTGCCAGCAGCTTGGCTGGGACAGACTATGGCTACACCTTC. Together with reference TRBV5-6 and TRBJ1-2, the CDR3 gives the full variable domain: DAGVTQSPTHLIKTRGQQVTLRCSPKSGHDTVSWYQQALGQGPQFIFQYYEEEERQRGNFPDRFSGHQFPNYSSELNVNALLLGDSALYLCASSLAGTDYGYTFGSGTRLTVV.

The chain uses TRBV4-3 and TRBJ2-1; D is unclear. Trimming took off 0 bases at V and 2 bases at J, with 11 bases between the two ends. Germline CDR1 reads LGHNA; CDR2 reads YSLEER. The CDR3 runs to 16 residues. The CDR3 bases are TGCGCCAGCAGCCAAGATCGACTCGGCACCTACAATGAGCAGTTCTTC. This codes for CASSQDRLGTYNEQFF.

This clone turned up a few times. V usage is TRBV4-1 and J usage is TRBJ2-1, with 8 bases fitting TRBD1. The CDR3 is 16 amino acids. The V gene's germline CDR1 is MGHRA and CDR2 YSYEKL. The trim removed 3 bases at V and 5 bases at J, leaving 9 bases unmatched. The CDR3 reads CASSHLLQGGNNEQFF. The CDR3, as DNA: TGCGCCAGCAGCCACCTCTTACAGGGGGGTAACAATGAGCAGTTCTTC.

The rearrangement joins TRBV15 to TRBJ2-7, with D maybe TRBD2 (6 bases). The CDR3 spans 12 residues. Trimming removed 5 bases from V and 9 bases from J, with 14 bases in between. Per germline, CDR1 LNHNV and CDR2 YYDKDF (reference sequence). The CDR3 nucleotides read TGTGCCACCAGCCGGAGGGATCACGGGCAGTACTTC. Its protein product is CATSRRDHGQYF.

This rearrangement joins TRBV2 to TRBJ2-1; D might be TRBD2 (6 bases). The CDR3 totals 15 residues. Trimming cost V 0 bases and J 2 bases, with 8 bases left between them. Per germline, CDR1 SNHLY and CDR2 FYNNEI. The CDR3 DNA reads TGTGCCAGCAGTGAAGCGGGGGGACCCTACAATGAGCAGTTCTTC. This encodes CASSEAGGPYNEQFF.

This clone was seen a handful of times. This rearrangement joins TRBV19 to TRBJ1-5, with 10 bases that match TRBD1. V shed 7 bases and J 4 bases; nucleotides not matched to a gene: 4. CDR3 length: 14 amino acids. Per germline, CDR1 LNHDA and CDR2 SQIVND (reference sequence). The CDR3, as DNA: TGTGCCAGTAATCCGGGACAGGGGAATCAGCCCCAGCATTTT. This codes for CASNPGQGNQPQHF.

The V gene is TRBV6-1, the J gene TRBJ1-1; D is perhaps TRBD1 (5 bases). The CDR3 runs 14 residues. The V gene lost 5 bases and the J gene lost 0 bases, with 10 bases spanning the gap. CDR1 MNHNS and CDR2 SASEGT come from the germline V gene. The CDR3 loop is CASSKPTVNTEAFF. The CDR3 DNA is TGTGCCAGCAGTAAACCGACAGTGAACACTGAAGCTTTCTTT.

V and J are TRBV9 and TRBJ1-2, with D uncertain. V was shortened by 0 bases and J by 7 bases, with 10 bases between the two germline ends. Germline assignment: CDR1 SGDLS and CDR2 YYNGEE. This CDR3 spans 13 amino acids. The CDR3 sequence: CASSVDPAGGYTF. The CDR3 DNA is TGTGCCAGCAGCGTAGATCCTGCGGGTGGCTACACCTTC.

CDR3 region: CASSPGQQGEYTEAFF. The CDR3 coding sequence is TGTGCCAGCAGCCCAGGGCAACAGGGTGAGTACACTGAAGCTTTCTTT. The genes are TRBV11-1 and TRBJ1-1, with a tentative D call TRBD1 (6 bases). This CDR3 has 16 amino acids. The germline gives CDR1 SGHAT, CDR2 FQDESV (reference sequence). Trimming took off 5 bases at V and 3 bases at J, with 19 bases between the two ends.